This TCR beta chain was identified during a study of T cells after yellow fever vaccination. General study points: At approximately 95% for CD4 and 70% to 90% for CD8, most primary-vaccination clones showed up again after the booster.

TCRdb analysed the 5' RACE reads with MiXCR anew, one entry per CDR3 protein. The repertoire holds about 63,000 distinct CDR3 sequences, less than 8.5% seen once, with just over 35% in the top ten. The CDR3 sequence is 13 residues long. Germline CDR1 SGDLS, CDR2 YYNGEE. Trimming left V 0 bases short and J 8 bases short, with 9 bases between. This clonotype appeared many times. Its antigen remains unidentified. The specimen comprised CD8+ T cells sorted from PBMCs, sampled 15 days after the yellow fever booster vaccination. The chain has TRBV9 and TRBJ2-4; the D gene is possibly TRBD1 (5 bases). The clonotype was recovered from a man younger than 40 who received the YFV17D yellow fever vaccine. The CDR3 sequence is CASSVGLGDIQYF. CDR3 sequence (DNA): TGTGCCAGCAGCGTAGGCTTAGGGGACATTCAGTACTTC.